These T cell receptor beta chains were read from a single sample in a study of memory CD4+ T cells and cytomegalovirus serostatus. Generated by immunoSEQ multiplex PCR, the TCRdb table keeps only in-frame clones and is missing some. The sample includes roughly 67,000 clones, 76% of them seen just once. Sequenced: memory CD4+ T cells from blood. All receptors come from an adult in good health and CMV-seropositive. CDR3s include the opening cysteine and the closing phenylalanine or tryptophan. The D gene is left open where the match is weak. The listing skips clone size in some rows; elsewhere it reads once, few, many or a size class.

V gene,J gene,D gene,clone size,CDR3 DNA,CDR3 protein
TRBV6-6,TRBJ1-6,TRBD1,NA,TGTGCCAGCAAGGTGGACAGGGCATCACCCCTCCACTTT,CASKVDRASPLHF
TRBV19,TRBJ1-5,TRBD1,few,TGTGCCAGTAGACCACTAACCGGGACAGGGGATCAGCCCCAGCATTTT,CASRPLTGTGDQPQHF
TRBV11-2,TRBJ1-1,NA,NA,TGTGCCAGCAGCCAGGGTATGAGGGGAACTGAAGCTTTCTTT,CASSQGMRGTEAFF
TRBV19,TRBJ1-5,TRBD1,once,TGTGCCAGTAGTTCCTCCCGCCAACAGGGGCAAGGTAGAAATCAGCCCCAGCATTTT,CASSSSRQQGQGRNQPQHF
TRBV29-1,TRBJ1-1,NA,NA,TGCAGCGTTGAAATAGGGGGTGGAACTGAAGCTTTCTTT,CSVEIGGGTEAFF
TRBV28,TRBJ1-1,NA,NA,TGTGCCAGCAGTTTGGGGCCCGGTGGGGGAACGGGTACTGAAGCTTTCTTT,CASSLGPGGGTGTEAFF
TRBV5-1,TRBJ2-3,NA,NA,TGCGCCAGCAGCTTGGAGGTTGGCGGAACAGATACGCAGTATTTT,CASSLEVGGTDTQYF
TRBV29-1,TRBJ2-3,NA,NA,TGCAGCGTTGATTCCGGAGCCACAGATACGCAGTATTTT,CSVDSGATDTQYF
TRBV25-1,TRBJ2-5,NA,NA,TGTGCCAGCAGTGAAAATCAGGAGTCAGAGACCCAGTACTTC,CASSENQESETQYF
TRBV5-6,TRBJ1-3,NA,few,TGTGCCAGCAGCTTGGGTCCCCTTCTCCTCTCTGGAAACACCATATATTTT,CASSLGPLLLSGNTIYF
TRBV28,TRBJ1-4,NA,NA,TGTGCCAGCAGTCGGCAGGAGTTTAGAGAAAAACTGTTTTTT,CASSRQEFREKLFF
TRBV6-5,TRBJ2-2,TRBD2,NA,TGTGCCAGCAAGGTCGAGCGGGAGCGGTCCGGGGAGCTGTTTTTT,CASKVERERSGELFF
TRBV9,TRBJ1-1,TRBD1,NA,TGTGCCAGCAGAAACAGGGGATACACTGAAGCTTTCTTT,CASRNRGYTEAFF
TRBV6-6,TRBJ1-5,TRBD1,few,TGTGCCAGCAGGCCGGGACAGTATAGCAATCAGCCCCAGCATTTT,CASRPGQYSNQPQHF
TRBV6-1,TRBJ1-6,NA,NA,TGTGCCAGCAGTGACAGCTCCTATAATTCACCCCTCCACTTT,CASSDSSYNSPLHF
TRBV11-2,TRBJ2-2,TRBD1,NA,TGTGCCAGCAGCCCTCGGGACAGGGGGTTAGTGCTGTTTTTT,CASSPRDRGLVLFF
TRBV19,TRBJ2-7,NA,NA,TGTGCCAGTAGTGGTCAGGGCTTCTACGAGCAGTACTTC,CASSGQGFYEQYF
TRBV11-2,TRBJ2-1,NA,once,TGTGCCAGCAGCTTAGAAGGGTACGACTACAATGAGCAGTTCTTC,CASSLEGYDYNEQFF
TRBV11-2,TRBJ2-7,NA,NA,TGTGCCAGCAGCCCGCGGGGCCGCGAGCAGTACTTC,CASSPRGREQYF
TRBV6-1,TRBJ2-1,TRBD1,NA,TGTGCCAGCAGCACGGGACAGATTAACAATGAGCAGTTCTTC,CASSTGQINNEQFF
TRBV6-1,TRBJ2-7,NA,NA,TGTGCCAGCAGTGTAGGAAGGCTCGCCTACGAGCAGTACTTC,CASSVGRLAYEQYF
TRBV18,TRBJ2-1,NA,NA,TGTGCCAGCTCACCATTAGGTGAGCAGTTCTTC,CASSPLGEQFF